The 18 T cell receptor beta chains reported below all come from one sample, sequenced in a study of shared clonotypes between healthy human individuals. Clones were read by immunoSEQ multiplex PCR, and TCRdb kept only the in-frame ones, dropping some. The sample shows about 2.1 million clones, around 95% of them seen only once. CD45RO-negative, CCR7-positively selected cells formed the naive CD8 fraction, excluding terminally differentiated effector memory CD45RA+ cells. The source material was naive CD8+ T cells from PBMCs. The receptors were sampled from a man aged 18 to 30 in good health. Some clones in this sample may be carry-over from other donors' samples.

The V call is TRBV6-4, the J call TRBJ2-1; tentative D call: TRBD2 (5 bases). This CDR3 is built from 18 residues. V was shortened by 0 bases and J by 0 bases, with 15 bases between the two germline ends. Germline V gene lookup returns CDR1 MRHNA and CDR2 SNTAGT. The CDR3 region is CASSDSKGDGNSYNEQFF. The CDR3 DNA is TGTGCCAGCAGTGACTCGAAAGGAGACGGGAACTCCTACAATGAGCAGTTCTTC.

The genes are TRBV6-6 and TRBJ1-2; D might be TRBD1 (6 bases). Germline CDR1 reads MNHNY; CDR2 reads SVGAGI (reference sequence). V was pared by 10 bases and J by 8 bases, with 17 bases between. The CDR3 has 12 amino acids. The CDR3 DNA is TGTGCCATACCCAAAGGGGGGCTGGGCTACACCTTC. Translation gives CAIPKGGLGYTF.

The chain employs TRBV4-1 and TRBJ1-3; D gene ambiguous. The CDR3 spans 16 residues. Germline V gene sequence: CDR1 MGHRA, CDR2 YSYEKL. Trimming shortened V by 1 base and J by 3 bases, and 13 bases separated the two germline ends. The CDR3 DNA follows: TGCGCCAGCAGCCAAGCGGGAGGACTGAATGGAAACACCATATATTTT. The encoded protein is CASSQAGGLNGNTIYF.

This sequence joins TRBV14 and TRBJ2-7; 10 bases agree with TRBD2. The length of the CDR3 is 15 residues. CDR1 and CDR2 (germline): SGHDN, FVKESK. Trimming cost V 4 bases and J 3 bases; bases outside gene matches: 6. CDR3 nucleotides: TGTGCCAGCAGCCGGAGCGGGAGGGCCGGCTACGAGCAGTACTTC. It translates to CASSRSGRAGYEQYF.

The V call is TRBV19, the J call TRBJ2-4; 7 nucleotides line up with TRBD2. V shed 6 bases and J 8 bases; nucleotides not matched to a gene: 7. CDR3 length: 13 residues. Germline lookup yields CDR1 LNHDA and CDR2 SQIVND (reference sequence). CDR3 residues: CASSDRGRDIQYF. The CDR3, as DNA: TGTGCCAGTAGCGACAGAGGGAGGGACATTCAGTACTTC.

As DNA, the CDR3 is TGCAGTGCTAGATTGGTCACTGAAGCTTTCTTT. Residues: CSARLVTEAFF. The J gene is TRBJ1-1, the V gene TRBV20-1; D is uncertain. V was clipped by 2 bases and J by 4 bases, with 5 bases between them. Per the germline V gene, CDR1 is DFQATT and CDR2 is SNEGSKA (reference sequence). The CDR3 runs to 11 residues.

The chain employs TRBV9 and TRBJ2-7, with 9 bases matching TRBD1. The CDR3 extends over 14 amino acids. CDR1 and CDR2 (germline): SGDLS, YYNGEE. V lost 3 bases to trimming and J lost 5 bases; unmatched junction nucleotides: 6. CDR3: CASSARDRDNEQYF. The DNA for the CDR3 is TGTGCCAGCAGCGCCCGGGACAGGGACAACGAGCAGTACTTC.

V and J are TRBV7-9 and TRBJ2-5; D is ambiguous. The CDR3 has 16 residues. CDR1 and CDR2 from the germline V gene are SEHNR and FQNEAQ (reference sequence). With 0 bases removed from V and 1 base from J, the gap between germline ends came to 12 bases. Here the CDR3 reads CASSLAPVGIQETQYF. The CDR3 DNA reads as TGTGCCAGCAGCTTAGCCCCGGTGGGAATCCAAGAGACCCAGTACTTC. Supplemented by reference TRBV7-9 and TRBJ2-5, the full variable domain reads DTGVSQNPRHKITKRGQNVTFRCDPISEHNRLYWYRQTLGQGPEFLTYFQNEAQLEKSRLLSDRFSAERPKGSFSTLEIQRTEQGDSAMYLCASSLAPVGIQETQYFGPGTRLLVL.

This chain connects TRBV6-5 to TRBJ2-7, with unresolved D. V was pared by 8 bases and J by 5 bases, with 16 bases between. CDR3 length equals 13 residues. Per the germline V gene, CDR1 is MNHEY and CDR2 is SVGAGI. The CDR3 reads CASFEVTGHEQYF. In nucleotides, the CDR3 is TGTGCCAGCTTCGAGGTTACTGGCCACGAGCAGTACTTC.

The chain joins TRBV7-9 to TRBJ2-5, with 7 bases identical to TRBD1. The J call may be incorrect, as the DNA end agrees better with TRBJ2-7. This CDR3 contains 15 residues. From germline, CDR1 is SEHNR and CDR2 FQNEAQ (reference sequence). Here the CDR3 reads CASSTRQGQPYEQYF. CDR3 DNA: TGTGCCAGCAGCACTCGACAGGGTCAGCCCTACGAGCAGTACTTC.

The rearrangement uses TRBV9 and TRBJ2-7, with TRBD2 matching 10 bases. Germline V CDR1 and CDR2: SGDLS, YYNGEE. The length of the CDR3 is 18 residues. The V segment lost 2 bases and the J segment 3 bases; nucleotides outside the gene matches: 14. The CDR3 nucleotides read TGTGCCAGCAGCGTGACAGGGGAAGGACTAGCGGAAGGCTACGAGCAGTACTTC. It codes for CASSVTGEGLAEGYEQYF. The variable domain in full, completed from reference TRBV9 and TRBJ2-7, reads DSGVTQTPKHLITATGQRVTLRCSPRSGDLSVYWYQQSLDQGLQFLIQYYNGEERAKGNILERFSAQQFPDLHSELNLSSLELGDSALYFCASSVTGEGLAEGYEQYFGPGTRLTVT.

This clone was observed a single time. The chain is built from TRBV7-9 and TRBJ2-1; the match to TRBD2 covers 7 bases. V dropped 5 bases and J dropped 12; count of bases not matched to a gene: 7. Germline CDR1 reads SEHNR; CDR2 reads FQNEAQ (reference sequence). The CDR3 has 12 amino acids. For the CDR3, the DNA is TGTGCCAGCAGCCCCGGGGGGAGTGGGCAGTTCTTC. Translating it yields CASSPGGSGQFF.

This clone was seen only once. V and J are TRBV29-1 and TRBJ2-1; no firm D call. Germline-derived CDR1 and CDR2 are SQVTM and ANQGSEA. V was cut by 7 bases and J by 8 bases, with 24 bases left in between. The CDR3 length is 15 residues. DNA for the CDR3: TGCAGCGCCAGTCCGGCGGTCGATAATGTGGATGAGCAGTTCTTC. This encodes CSASPAVDNVDEQFF.

This chain joins TRBV5-4 and TRBJ2-5; weak D call: TRBD2 (5 bases). The DNA matches TRBJ2-7 better at its end, which makes the J call doubtful. CDR1 is SGHNT and CDR2 is YYREEE in the germline V gene (reference sequence). The length of the CDR3 is 13 residues. CDR3 in DNA: TGTGCCAGCAGCAGGGAGCCAGGATCCGAGCAGTACTTC. Residues: CASSREPGSEQYF.

The rearrangement uses TRBV13 and TRBJ2-1, with TRBD2 identical over 9 bases. Germline V lookup: CDR1 PRHDT, CDR2 FYEKMQ (reference sequence). Trimming took 5 bases from V and 1 from J; bases not matched to a gene: 3. The CDR3 runs to 15 residues. CDR3 in DNA: TGTGCCAGCAGCGTAAGCGGGAGGTCCTACAATGAGCAGTTCTTC. Translation: CASSVSGRSYNEQFF.

This clone was detected once. V gene TRBV5-6 combines with J gene TRBJ2-3; no clear D gene. The germline V gene has CDR1 SGHDT and CDR2 YYEEEE. With 2 bases removed from V and 7 bases from J, the gap between germline ends came to 5 bases. The CDR3 is made up of 11 amino acids. The CDR3 nucleotides read TGTGCCAGCAGCTTTGGTCATACGCAGTATTTT. The encoded protein is CASSFGHTQYF.

The chain employs TRBV14 and TRBJ2-6; no clear D. The germline gives CDR1 SGHDN, CDR2 FVKESK. The CDR3 sequence is 16 residues long. Trimming shortened V by 3 bases and J by 2 bases, and 11 bases separated the two germline ends. CDR3 sequence (DNA): TGTGCCAGCAGCCATGTACACATTACTGGGGCCAACGTCCTGACTTTC. Protein product: CASSHVHITGANVLTF.

As concerns this clone: Other DNA sequences of this sample code for an identical CDR3. The chain uses TRBV28 and TRBJ1-1; TRBD1 might be the D (5 bases). This CDR3 contains 13 residues. The V gene's germline CDR1 is MDHEN and CDR2 SYDVKM. Trimming removed 6 bases at V and 4 bases at J, with 12 bases between. The CDR3 DNA reads as TGTGCCAGCAGCTATCGGGGCGGCACTGAAGCTTTCTTT. This codes for CASSYRGGTEAFF.